This TCR beta chain was sequenced during a study of blood T cells in healthy people across ages. Overall study results and limits: Both naive CD4+ cell counts and diversity were greater in long-lived donors than in aged donors. It was held that diversity estimates obtained from one million T cells represented underestimates. Using unsorted PBMCs precluded a conclusive naive versus antigen-experienced comparison.

This clonotype was counted once. Its antigen remains unknown. A J-beta primer mix and a sample-barcoded 5' primer were used in a second PCR of roughly 6 to 11 cycles. TCRdb re-called the 5' RACE reads with MiXCR, one entry per CDR3 protein. This sample has around 690,000 distinct CDR3 sequences, with approximately 50% found just once. Ranging in age from roughly 6 to 100, the donors were healthy Caucasian individuals from Russia. The sequencing sample was made of blood. This receptor was identified in a man aged 55-75 years in good health.

The CDR3 reads CASSQGRSQSSYEQYF. For the CDR3, the DNA is TGTGCCAGCAGCCAAGGACGTAGTCAGTCTTCCTACGAGCAGTACTTC. The rearrangement uses TRBV4-2 and TRBJ2-7; D not certain. Germline lookup yields CDR1 LGHNA and CDR2 YNFKEQ. This CDR3 spans 16 amino acids. The ends were cut back, 1 base at V and 1 base at J, with 14 bases in the middle.